This T cell receptor beta chain originates from a study of human T cells and chemical hapten exposure. General observations from the study: The number of TCRs above 1 in 1000 frequency did not change after DPC sensitization.

Unique molecular identifiers were attached to individual cDNA molecules during library preparation. TCRdb re-called the RACE reads through MiXCR, storing one row per CDR3 protein. The sample includes around 330,000 distinct CDR3 sequences, about 5.4% of them seen just once. Regarding time point: pre-sensitization, week 0. As for treatment: therapeutic diphenylcyclopropenone sensitization with weekly scalp DPC. Blood was drawn before each patch test was applied. Total RNA extraction was carried out from unfractionated whole blood. V dropped 2 bases and J dropped 6; count of bases not matched to a gene: 11. The CDR3 runs 17 residues. Per the germline V gene, CDR1 is SGHTA and CDR2 is FQGNSA. Many counts were recorded for this clonotype. Antigen: not known.

The material sequenced was whole blood, taken in connection with sensitization to the hapten diphenylcyclopropenone (DPC). The chain recombines TRBV7-2 with TRBJ1-5, with 9 bases aligning to TRBD1. This receptor was obtained from a young woman with alopecia areata. Some clones in this sample may be carry-over from other donors' samples. Here the CDR3 reads CASSLFAPQTGGQPQHF. The CDR3 DNA is TGTGCCAGCAGCTTATTTGCCCCCCAGACAGGGGGTCAGCCCCAGCATTTT.